These 25 T cell receptor beta chains originate from one sample sequenced in a study of Ad26.COV2.S vaccination and SARS-CoV-2 variants. Here immunoSEQ multiplex PCR was the method, and the copy in TCRdb shows in-frame clones only, minus some. The sample lists 440,000 or so clones; 90% were seen once. Treatment reported: some 20 received Ad26.COV2.S at low or high dose, single or two shots; about five received placebo; per-sample allocation not given. At day 63 after the first vaccine or placebo injection, samples were drawn. Sample: peripheral blood, taken in a trial of Ad26.COV2.S vaccine versus placebo. The receptors here all came from a person aged 18-65 years who received the Ad26.COV2.S COVID-19 vaccine or a placebo.

J is TRBJ2-6 and V is TRBV4-3, with D tentatively TRBD2 (5 bases). The CDR3 is 16 amino acids. Trimming cost V 0 bases and J 1 base, with 7 bases left between them. Germline CDR1 is LGHNA and CDR2 is YSLEER. The CDR3 protein is CASSQEWESGANVLTF. Written as DNA, the CDR3 is TGCGCCAGCAGCCAAGAGTGGGAGTCTGGGGCCAACGTCCTGACTTTC.

For this clone: The identical CDR3 is also encoded by other nucleotide sequences in the sample. V gene TRBV5-1 combines with J gene TRBJ2-2; unclear D gene. V lost 2 bases, J lost 0 bases, and 5 bases lay in between. Germline V gives CDR1 SGHRS, CDR2 YFSETQ. The CDR3 is made up of 14 amino acids. DNA for the CDR3: TGCGCCAGCAGCTTAGGCTCGAACACCGGGGAGCTGTTTTTT. Protein: CASSLGSNTGELFF.

V gene TRBV29-1 combines with J gene TRBJ1-1, with 8 bases that match TRBD1. Germline lookup yields CDR1 SQVTM and CDR2 ANQGSEA. The CDR3 contains 16 residues. V was clipped by 6 bases and J by 2 bases; unmatched bases: 14. CDR3 nucleotide sequence: TGCAGCGTCGAAAGCCCGCAGGGGGCCTTTAACACTGAAGCTTTCTTT. This sequence encodes CSVESPQGAFNTEAFF.

The chain has TRBV11-2 and TRBJ2-5; a possible D gene is TRBD2 (6 bases). From germline, CDR1 is SGHAT and CDR2 FQNNGV. This CDR3 has 14 residues. V gave up 5 bases and J gave up 4 bases, with 14 bases separating them. The CDR3 coding sequence is TGTGCCAGCAGCCCAACGGGGGTAAGAGAGACCCAGTACTTC. Encoded protein: CASSPTGVRETQYF.

The CDR3 DNA is TGTGCCAGCAGTTACCCGGGGGTGAGCTCCTACAATGAGCAGTTCTTC. Amino acid sequence: CASSYPGVSSYNEQFF. V and J are TRBV6-2 or TRBV6-3 and TRBJ2-1; tentatively, D is TRBD2 (6 bases). V lost 2 bases and J 0 bases, leaving 11 bases between the germline ends. This CDR3 is 16 amino acids long. Per germline, CDR1 MNHEY and CDR2 SVGEGT.

CDR3 nucleotide sequence: TGTGCCAGCAGCCCCAGGGAGAACACCGGGGAGCTGTTTTTT. Translated, it gives CASSPRENTGELFF. The chain has TRBV11-1 and TRBJ2-2, with D perhaps TRBD1 (5 bases). The CDR3 is 14 amino acids. Germline V gene sequence: CDR1 SGHAT, CDR2 FQDESV (reference sequence). Trimming pared 5 bases from V and 1 base from J, leaving 8 bases between.

V and J are TRBV7-3 and TRBJ2-7, with 9 bases identical to TRBD2. Losses at the gene ends were 5 bases for V and 2 bases for J; bases not matched to a gene: 4. Germline CDR1 SGHTA, CDR2 FQGTGA. CDR3 length: 14 residues. CDR3 loop: CASSAGGPPYEQYF. CDR3 in DNA: TGTGCCAGCAGCGCGGGAGGGCCCCCCTACGAGCAGTACTTC.

In its sample, this clone was seen a few times. The sample carries other DNA sequences with the same CDR3. The chain combines TRBV7-9 with TRBJ2-7, with 7 bases lining up with TRBD1. Trimming removed 1 base from V and 0 bases from J; junction bases left unmatched: 3. CDR1 and CDR2 (germline): SEHNR, FQNEAQ (reference sequence). The CDR3 extends over 15 amino acids. CDR3 nucleotide sequence: TGTGCCAGCAGCTTAGAGGGGGCGTCCTCCTACGAGCAGTACTTC. Encoded protein: CASSLEGASSYEQYF. The full variable domain, its missing parts supplied by reference TRBV7-9 and TRBJ2-7, is DTGVSQNPRHKITKRGQNVTFRCDPISEHNRLYWYRQTLGQGPEFLTYFQNEAQLEKSRLLSDRFSAERPKGSFSTLEIQRTEQGDSAMYLCASSLEGASSYEQYFGPGTRLTVT.

The V gene is TRBV9, the J gene TRBJ2-1, with D hard to call. Trimming pared 3 bases from V and 9 bases from J, leaving 13 bases between. The germline V gene has CDR1 SGDLS and CDR2 YYNGEE. This CDR3 has 13 residues. As DNA, the CDR3 is TGTGCCAGCAGCGGAAGAACTACAGCTGAGCAGTTCTTC. It yields the protein CASSGRTTAEQFF.

This clone turned up a few times. The chain is built from TRBV3-1 (or the pseudogene TRBV3-2) and TRBJ2-7; no firm D call. The germline V gene encodes CDR1 LGHDT and CDR2 YNNKEL (reference sequence). This CDR3 has 12 residues. V lost 0 bases and J 9 bases, leaving 9 bases between the germline ends. Here the CDR3 DNA reads TGTGCCAGCAGCCAAGATCCGATTTGGCAGTACTTC. This sequence encodes CASSQDPIWQYF.

V usage is TRBV19 and J usage is TRBJ2-7, with TRBD2 matching 12 bases. The CDR3 length is 18 residues. Per germline, CDR1 LNHDA and CDR2 SQIVND (reference sequence). V trimming: 6 bases; J trimming: 0 bases; junction bases outside the gene matches: 12. The CDR3 loop is CASRDGGTSGSHSYEQYF. CDR3 sequence (DNA): TGTGCCAGTAGGGACGGGGGGACTAGCGGGTCCCACTCCTACGAGCAGTACTTC.

The V gene is TRBV11-2, the J gene TRBJ2-5; D gene unclear. From germline, CDR1 is SGHAT and CDR2 FQNNGV. Trimming removed 5 bases from V and 0 bases from J, with 13 bases in between. The CDR3 consists of 15 residues. The CDR3 coding sequence is TGTGCCAGCAGCCACCCGTCTTGGTACCAAGAGACCCAGTACTTC. Translating it yields CASSHPSWYQETQYF. The full variable domain, rest sourced from reference TRBV11-2 and TRBJ2-5, is EAGVAQSPRYKIIEKRQSVAFWCNPISGHATLYWYQQILGQGPKLLIQFQNNGVVDDSQLPKDRFSAERLKGVDSTLKIQPAKLEDSAVYLCASSHPSWYQETQYFGPGTRLLVL.

The rearrangement uses TRBV18 and TRBJ1-1; TRBD1 is a possible D gene (6 bases). Germline assignment: CDR1 KGHSH and CDR2 LQKENI. The CDR3 runs to 15 residues. Trimming took 3 bases from V and 1 from J, leaving 12 bases between them. The CDR3 sequence is CASSPPTGSNTEAFF. The CDR3 coding sequence is TGTGCCAGCTCACCCCCAACAGGGTCGAACACTGAAGCTTTCTTT.

This chain links TRBV14 with TRBJ1-4, with 7 bases fitting TRBD1. In germline, CDR1 is SGHDN, CDR2 FVKESK. This CDR3 spans 15 amino acids. Trimming took 3 bases from V and 8 from J; bases not matched to a gene: 9. The CDR3 region has the DNA TGTGCCAGCAGCCAGTTACAGGGGAATGGCGAAAAACTGTTTTTT. Its protein product is CASSQLQGNGEKLFF.

This chain connects TRBV7-8 to TRBJ2-2, with D hard to call. CDR1 and CDR2 from the germline V gene are SGHVS and FQNEAQ. V was trimmed by 5 bases and J by 1 base, leaving 8 bases between them. This CDR3 has 14 residues. In DNA, the CDR3 is TGTGCCAGCAGCCCTCGGATGAACACCGGGGAGCTGTTTTTT. Translation: CASSPRMNTGELFF.

The chain combines TRBV19 with TRBJ2-7; D is possibly TRBD1 or TRBD2 (5 bases each). With 3 bases removed from V and 0 bases from J, the gap between germline ends came to 15 bases. CDR3 length equals 16 residues. The germline V gene has CDR1 LNHDA and CDR2 SQIVND (reference sequence). The CDR3 DNA follows: TGTGCCAGTAGTATTGTTGCCGGGACGGTCTCCTACGAGCAGTACTTC. This translates into CASSIVAGTVSYEQYF.

The chain couples TRBV6-1 to TRBJ2-7; D gene unclear. The ends were cut back, 1 base at V and 0 bases at J, with 13 bases in the middle. The CDR3 loop spans 16 amino acids. Germline CDR1 is MNHNS and CDR2 is SASEGT. The CDR3 DNA is TGTGCCAGCAGTGAAGGCCCGGGTAGTGACTCCTACGAGCAGTACTTC. Amino acid sequence: CASSEGPGSDSYEQYF.

This chain connects TRBV2 to TRBJ2-7; D possibly corresponds to TRBD1 (5 bases). From germline, CDR1 is SNHLY and CDR2 FYNNEI. This CDR3 contains 13 residues. V was trimmed by 7 bases and J by 5 bases, leaving 15 bases between them. CDR3 DNA: TGTGCCAGCATGTATCAGGGTCGGAACGAGCAGTACTTC. Protein: CASMYQGRNEQYF.

The chain combines TRBV7-6 with TRBJ2-3; 8 nucleotides align to TRBD2. Per the germline V gene, CDR1 is SGHVS and CDR2 is FNYEAQ. V was clipped by 5 bases and J by 0 bases; unmatched bases: 7. The length of the CDR3 is 16 residues. For the CDR3, the DNA is TGTGCCAGCAGCCGAACTAGCGGATGGAGCACAGATACGCAGTATTTT. Protein product: CASSRTSGWSTDTQYF.

This sequence joins TRBV19 and TRBJ2-1, with 15 bases aligning to TRBD2. Germline loops: CDR1 LNHDA, CDR2 SQIVND (reference sequence). The CDR3 spans 16 residues. V lost 4 bases, J lost 4 bases, and 2 bases stayed unmatched. CDR3 residues: CASSSGLAGGYNEQFF. The CDR3 nucleotides are TGTGCCAGTAGTAGTGGACTAGCGGGAGGGTACAATGAGCAGTTCTTC.

Written as DNA, the CDR3 is TGTGCCAGCAGCCCATCGGGACATCTAGGCGGGGAGCTGTTTTTT. Its protein is CASSPSGHLGGELFF. This chain joins TRBV7-2 and TRBJ2-2; the D gene is possibly TRBD1 (6 bases). Germline V lookup: CDR1 SGHTA, CDR2 FQGNSA. The V gene lost 5 bases and the J gene lost 7 bases, with 17 bases spanning the gap. There are 15 residues in the CDR3. The full variable domain, in which reference TRBV7-2 and TRBJ2-2 provide the parts outside the CDR3, is GAGVSQSPSNKVTEKGKDVELRCDPISGHTALYWYRQSLGQGLEFLIYFQGNSAPDKSGLPSDRFSAERTGGSVSTLTIQRTQQEDSAVYLCASSPSGHLGGELFFGEGSRLTVL.

The table lists this clone with a count of one. CDR3 sequence: CATSDLGTSGRRDTGELFF. The DNA of the CDR3 is TGTGCCACCAGTGATTTAGGGACTAGCGGGAGGAGGGACACCGGGGAGCTGTTTTTT. The genes are TRBV24-1 and TRBJ2-2; 15 bases line up with TRBD2. The germline V gene has CDR1 KGHDR and CDR2 SFDVKD. This CDR3 is built from 19 residues. Losses at the gene ends were 1 base for V and 3 bases for J; bases not matched to a gene: 5.

This clone was found once. The V gene is TRBV9, the J gene TRBJ1-2, with D tentatively TRBD1 (5 bases). Germline V gives CDR1 SGDLS, CDR2 YYNGEE. V shed 0 bases and J shed 8 bases, with 20 bases lying between them. The CDR3 is 16 amino acids. The CDR3 loop reads CASSVVSGVEGVGYTF. DNA for the CDR3: TGTGCCAGCAGCGTAGTTTCAGGAGTGGAAGGGGTAGGCTACACCTTC. Based on the CDR3 plus reference TRBV9 and TRBJ1-2, the full variable domain is DSGVTQTPKHLITATGQRVTLRCSPRSGDLSVYWYQQSLDQGLQFLIQYYNGEERAKGNILERFSAQQFPDLHSELNLSSLELGDSALYFCASSVVSGVEGVGYTFGSGTRLTVV.

CDR3 amino acids: CASSLDGGITDTQYF. CDR3 DNA sequence: TGCGCCAGCAGCTTGGACGGGGGGATCACAGATACGCAGTATTTT. The rearrangement uses TRBV5-1 and TRBJ2-3; TRBD2 matches 7 bases. V lost 0 bases to trimming and J lost 2 bases; unmatched junction nucleotides: 3. Germline V gene data show CDR1 as SGHRS and CDR2 as YFSETQ. The CDR3 extends over 15 amino acids. Drawing the rest from reference TRBV5-1 and TRBJ2-3, the complete variable domain is KAGVTQTPRYLIKTRGQQVTLSCSPISGHRSVSWYQQTPGQGLQFLFEYFSETQRNKGNFPGRFSGRQFSNSRSEMNVSTLELGDSALYLCASSLDGGITDTQYFGPGTRLTVL.

The rearrangement uses TRBV6-6 and TRBJ2-2, with D hard to call. Deletions cut 6 bases from V and 3 bases from J, with 14 bases between. Looked up from germline, CDR1 is MNHNY and CDR2 is SVGAGI (reference sequence). CDR3 size: 15 residues. The CDR3 sequence is CASRHTGLYTGELFF. CDR3 DNA: TGTGCCAGCAGGCACACTGGCCTTTACACCGGGGAGCTGTTTTTT.